The clone carrying this T cell receptor beta chain was counted between two and nine times. The antigen is undetermined. This CDR3 comprises 17 residues. The V segment lost 6 bases and the J segment 4 bases; nucleotides outside the gene matches: 13. The germline V gene encodes CDR1 MDHEN and CDR2 SYDVKM. This sample's TCRbeta library carried unique molecular identifier barcodes. MiXCR, run by TCRdb on the PCR reads, gives a single entry per CDR3 protein. The data show hundreds of thousands of distinct CDR3 sequences, under 20% seen once. These data originate in a study of T-cell reconstitution after alpha-beta-depleted transplantation in children. Study observations and caveats: A year had passed since transplant, and T-cell counts and diversity by then came mostly from newly produced T cells.

This specimen was PBMCs, mostly from graft donor cells, taken 360 days after TCRalphabeta/CD19-depleted stem cell transplant. The J gene is TRBJ2-1, the V gene TRBV28, with 9 bases identical to TRBD2. The TCR sequence derives from a boy under two years old who had a stem cell transplant for Wiskott-Aldrich syndrome, so the T cells may come from the graft donor. The CDR3 bases are TGTGCCAGCAGCCACCGAGGTAGCGGGAGAGCTTACAATGAGCAGTTCTTC. It yields the protein CASSHRGSGRAYNEQFF.